The 6 T cell receptor beta chains presented below share a single source sample, sequenced in a study of blood T cell repertoires in COVID-19 (dated by TCRdb to about 2020). Receptors were amplified or captured by the immunoSEQ multiplex PCR assay. TCRdb retrieved this table from immuneACCESS and kept in-frame rearrangements only. Not all clones are present; in checked studies, unresolved V genes account for under half, and no reason is known for the remainder. This sample is represented by under 250,000 clones; 88% of them were singletons. The ten largest make up around 17% of the sample. The sequencing sample was made of peripheral blood. These receptors all stem from a man over 45 with COVID-19, enrolled during active disease.

The chain is built from TRBV7-2 and TRBJ2-7; D possibly corresponds to TRBD1 (6 bases). In germline, CDR1 is SGHTA, CDR2 FQGNSA. This CDR3 contains 19 residues. V lost 4 bases to trimming and J lost 0 bases, with 25 bases between them. In DNA, the CDR3 is TGTGCCAGCAGCTCAACAGGGCTAATACCCGGGACGAGCTCCTACGAGCAGTACTTC. It yields the protein CASSSTGLIPGTSSYEQYF.

The chain employs TRBV3-1 (or the pseudogene TRBV3-2) and TRBJ2-3, with 11 bases that match TRBD1. The CDR3 has 15 residues. V shed 1 base and J 5 bases; nucleotides not matched to a gene: 2. In germline, CDR1 is LGHDT, CDR2 YNNKEL (reference sequence). Here the CDR3 reads CASSQGGQGGDTQYF. The CDR3 DNA follows: TGTGCCAGCAGCCAAGGGGGACAGGGGGGAGATACGCAGTATTTT.

The chain employs TRBV7-7 and TRBJ1-6, with 8 bases that match TRBD1. Germline V gives CDR1 SSHAT, CDR2 FNYEAQ (reference sequence). J lost 4 bases, V lost 2 bases, and 1 base had no gene match. The CDR3 has 15 residues. In nucleotides, the CDR3 is TGTGCCAGCAGCTTACGGACAGGGTATAATTCACCCCTCCACTTT. Translation gives CASSLRTGYNSPLHF. Full variable domain (outside the CDR3, taken from reference TRBV7-7 and TRBJ1-6): GAGVSQSPRYKVTKRGQDVTLRCDPISSHATLYWYQQALGQGPEFLTYFNYEAQPDKSGLPSDRFSAERPEGSISTLTIQRTEQRDSAMYRCASSLRTGYNSPLHFGNGTRLTVT.

The gene calls are TRBV28 and TRBJ2-3; 14 nucleotides agree with TRBD2. The germline V gene has CDR1 MDHEN and CDR2 SYDVKM. The CDR3 extends over 18 amino acids. With 6 bases clipped from V and 4 bases from J, the junction kept 12 bases outside the gene matches. As DNA, the CDR3 is TGTGCCAGCAGGGGCTCTGGACTAGCGGGGGGCAGGGCAGATACGCAGTATTTT. Encoded protein: CASRGSGLAGGRADTQYF.

The chain is built from TRBV9 and TRBJ2-7; tentative D call: TRBD2 (6 bases). The CDR3 totals 14 residues. Germline CDR1 is SGDLS and CDR2 is YYNGEE. Trimming took 4 bases from V and 4 from J, leaving 15 bases between them. The CDR3 DNA sequence: TGTGCCAGCAGCACCGGGAGTTGGTCTTACGAGCAGTACTTC. This gives the protein CASSTGSWSYEQYF.

On this clone: This same CDR3 is encoded by further DNA sequences in the sample. The V and J genes are TRBV5-1 and TRBJ1-5; 9 bases map to TRBD1. After removal of 0 bases from V and 5 bases from J, the junction contained 0 bases not matched to a gene. CDR3 length equals 14 residues. Per germline, CDR1 SGHRS and CDR2 YFSETQ. CDR3 sequence (DNA): TGCGCCAGCAGCTTGGGGACAGGGGATCAGCCCCAGCATTTT. Its translation is CASSLGTGDQPQHF. The whole variable domain, filled in from reference TRBV5-1 and TRBJ1-5, reads KAGVTQTPRYLIKTRGQQVTLSCSPISGHRSVSWYQQTPGQGLQFLFEYFSETQRNKGNFPGRFSGRQFSNSRSEMNVSTLELGDSALYLCASSLGTGDQPQHFGDGTRLSIL.